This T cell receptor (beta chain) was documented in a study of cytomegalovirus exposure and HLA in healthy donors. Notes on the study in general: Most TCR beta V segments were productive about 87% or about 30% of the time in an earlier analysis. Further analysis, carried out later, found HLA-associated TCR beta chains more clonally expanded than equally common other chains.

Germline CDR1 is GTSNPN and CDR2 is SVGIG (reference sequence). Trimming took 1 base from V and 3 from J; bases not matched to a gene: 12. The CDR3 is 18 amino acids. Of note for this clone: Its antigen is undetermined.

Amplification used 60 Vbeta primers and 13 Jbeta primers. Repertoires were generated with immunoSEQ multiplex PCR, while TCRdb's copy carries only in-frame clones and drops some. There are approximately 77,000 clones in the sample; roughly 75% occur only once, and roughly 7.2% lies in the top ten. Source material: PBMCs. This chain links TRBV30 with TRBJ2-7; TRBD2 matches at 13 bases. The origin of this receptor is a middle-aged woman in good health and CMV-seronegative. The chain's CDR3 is CAWSGTSGSVGRYYEQYF. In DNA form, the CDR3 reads TGTGCCTGGAGTGGGACTAGCGGGAGTGTGGGACGGTACTACGAGCAGTACTTC.